The rows below give T cell receptor beta chains drawn from one sample of a study of blood T cell repertoires in COVID-19. Data came from immunoSEQ multiplex PCR; TCRdb stores just in-frame clones and leaves some out. The sample consists of 74,000 or so clones, approximately 88% of them appearing once. Sequenced input: peripheral blood. The receptors were gathered from a human donor in a cohort sampled during active COVID-19. Each CDR3 is given with its conserved first and last residue. Fields, in order: D gene, clone size, V gene, J gene, CDR3 DNA, CDR3 protein. The D gene is left open where the match is weak. Where a row states a size, it is once, few, many or the class of an expanded clone; other rows omit it.

>NA|NA|TRBV6-2/TRBV6-3|TRBJ1-1
TGTGCCAGCAGTTGGAGGCAGACCTCTGGAGGTACTGAAGCTTTCTTT
CASSWRQTSGGTEAFF
>NA|NA|TRBV24-1|TRBJ1-2
TGTGCCACCAGTGAAACAGGGTATGGCTACACCTTC
CATSETGYGYTF
>NA|NA|TRBV7-8|TRBJ2-3
TGTGCCAGCAGCCCAACGCGGCTTACAGATACGCAGTATTTT
CASSPTRLTDTQYF
>TRBD2|NA|TRBV28|TRBJ2-7
TGTGCCAGCAGTCTACCTGTAGGAGCGGGAGGTTGGAACTTC
CASSLPVGAGGWNF
>NA|NA|TRBV5-1|TRBJ1-6
TGCGCCAGCAGCCCCACCTCCGGGGGTGGGTCACCCCTCCACTTT
CASSPTSGGGSPLHF
>NA|few|TRBV4-1|TRBJ1-5
TGCGCCAGCAGCCAAACCGGGACACCTGGGTACGAGCCCCAGCATTTT
CASSQTGTPGYEPQHF
>TRBD1|NA|TRBV28|TRBJ1-1
TGTGCCAGCAGTCGACCCGGGACAGGGGTTTTATCGGCTTTCTTT
CASSRPGTGVLSAFF
>TRBD2|NA|TRBV5-3|TRBJ2-5
TGTGCCAGAAGCCTAAGACTAGCGGGAATTGAGACCCAGTACTTC
CARSLRLAGIETQYF
>TRBD2|NA|TRBV11-2|TRBJ2-3
TGTGCCAGCAGCGTGACCAGCGGGGAAGTGACAGATACGCAGTATTTT
CASSVTSGEVTDTQYF
>TRBD2|NA|TRBV7-2|TRBJ2-1
TGTGCCAGCAGAAGAACTAGCGGGAGGATCAATGAGCAGTTCTTC
CASRRTSGRINEQFF
>NA|once|TRBV6-5|TRBJ2-7
TGTGCCAGCAGCCAAGGGACAATCATTTCCTACGAGCAGTACTTC
CASSQGTIISYEQYF
>TRBD2|NA|TRBV18|TRBJ2-1
TGTGCCAGCTCACCGACTAGCCGGAATGAGCAGTTCTTC
CASSPTSRNEQFF
>NA|NA|TRBV21-1|TRBJ1-1
TGTGCCAGGCGCACGGCAGGTGGCACTGAAGCTTTCTTT
CARRTAGGTEAFF
>TRBD2|NA|TRBV4-2|TRBJ2-1
TGTGCCAGCAGCCAAGAGGGGATGACTAGCGGGAGAGGTGAGCAGTTCTTC
CASSQEGMTSGRGEQFF
>TRBD1|NA|TRBV28|TRBJ1-1
TGTGCCGGACAGGGCGGGGATGAAGCTTTCTTT
CAGQGGDEAFF
>TRBD2|few|TRBV14|TRBJ2-2
TGTGCCAGCAGCCAAAGGGGACTAGCGGGGGGCCGAAAAAACACCGGGGAGCTGTTTTTT
CASSQRGLAGGRKNTGELFF
>NA|NA|TRBV18|TRBJ2-5
TGTGCCAGCTCACCTTTGGGAGAGGCTCTCGAGACCCAGTACTTC
CASSPLGEALETQYF
>NA|NA|TRBV18|TRBJ1-5
TGTGCCAGCTCACCACGTGACAGGAGCAATCAGCCCCAGCATTTT
CASSPRDRSNQPQHF
>NA|NA|TRBV10-3|TRBJ2-7
TGTGCCATCAGTGAAGGGCGGACTTTTGAGCAGTACTTC
CAISEGRTFEQYF
>TRBD1|NA|TRBV2|TRBJ2-1
TGTGCCAGCAGATCTCAGGGGGTGTATGAGCAGTTCTTC
CASRSQGVYEQFF
>TRBD1|NA|TRBV5-8|TRBJ1-6
TGTGCCAGCAGCCGAGGACAGGGGGCCTATGGATTCTCCCTCCACTTT
CASSRGQGAYGFSLHF
>TRBD1|NA|TRBV4-3|TRBJ2-7
TGCGCCAGCAGCCAAGATCGAAGACAGGGGAGAAAATACGAGCAGTACTTC
CASSQDRRQGRKYEQYF
>NA|NA|TRBV15|TRBJ1-5
TGTGCCACCAGCAGAGGGGGCAGAACGGCTCAGCCCCAGCATTTT
CATSRGGRTAQPQHF
>TRBD1|NA|TRBV7-2|TRBJ2-1
TGTGCCAGCAGCTTCGGACCGGGACAGGGTCGGAATGAGCAGTTCTTC
CASSFGPGQGRNEQFF
>TRBD1|NA|TRBV10-1|TRBJ1-4
TGCGCCAGCAGTGATCCGGGACAGGGGACGGATGAAAAACTGTTTTTT
CASSDPGQGTDEKLFF
>TRBD2|NA|TRBV20-1|TRBJ2-7
TGCAGTGCTAGTGTTAGCGGGTACGAGCAGTACTTC
CSASVSGYEQYF
>NA|NA|TRBV2|TRBJ1-2
TGTGCCAGCAGCGGGAGGAGCTATGGCTACACCTTC
CASSGRSYGYTF
>NA|NA|TRBV30|TRBJ1-2
TGTGCCTGGAGTGTATTCCTAGCGGGGGTAGGAGGCTACACCTTC
CAWSVFLAGVGGYTF
>NA|NA|TRBV6-6|TRBJ1-1
TGTGCCAGCAGGTCCGTAAAGGGGCCAAACACTGAAGCTTTCTTT
CASRSVKGPNTEAFF
>NA|NA|TRBV19|TRBJ1-4
TGTGCCAGTAGTATGAGAAAACAGGGAAATGAAAAACTGTTTTTT
CASSMRKQGNEKLFF
>TRBD1|once|TRBV5-8|TRBJ1-2
TGTGCCAGCAGCCTATCAGGGGGTCCATATGGCTACACCTTC
CASSLSGGPYGYTF
>NA|NA|TRBV7-9|TRBJ1-1
TGTGCCAGCAGCTTCCTATCCAGGGAAGAAGCTTTCTTT
CASSFLSREEAFF
>TRBD1|NA|TRBV4-1|TRBJ1-6
TGCGCCAGCAGCCAAACAATTCGGACAGGGGCTTTTTATAATTCACCCCTCCACTTT
CASSQTIRTGAFYNSPLHF
>TRBD2|NA|TRBV14|TRBJ2-1
TGTGCCAGCAGCCAAACGGGCGGGAGCTCCTACAATGAGCAGTTCTTC
CASSQTGGSSYNEQFF
>NA|NA|TRBV5-1|TRBJ1-2
TGCGCCAGCAGCTTGGCAGGGTTAAGTGGCTACACCTTC
CASSLAGLSGYTF
>NA|NA|TRBV2|TRBJ2-7
TGTGCCAGCAGGAGGATTAATAGCGGCTACGAGCAGTACTTC
CASRRINSGYEQYF
>NA|NA|TRBV2|TRBJ1-1
TGTGCCAGCACCAGGACTATGAACACTGAAGCTTTCTTT
CASTRTMNTEAFF
>TRBD1|NA|TRBV5-4|TRBJ1-1
TGTGCCAGCAGCTTGGGACAGGGGGCCGTTACTGAAGCTTTCTTT
CASSLGQGAVTEAFF
>NA|NA|TRBV5-8|TRBJ2-3
TGTGCCAGCAGCGTAAGGGGGACAGATACGCAGTATTTT
CASSVRGTDTQYF
>TRBD2|NA|TRBV3-1/TRBV3-2|TRBJ2-1
TGTGCCAGCAGCCAAGAAATTGGGGCGGGGGGGTACTACAATGAGCAGTTCTTC
CASSQEIGAGGYYNEQFF